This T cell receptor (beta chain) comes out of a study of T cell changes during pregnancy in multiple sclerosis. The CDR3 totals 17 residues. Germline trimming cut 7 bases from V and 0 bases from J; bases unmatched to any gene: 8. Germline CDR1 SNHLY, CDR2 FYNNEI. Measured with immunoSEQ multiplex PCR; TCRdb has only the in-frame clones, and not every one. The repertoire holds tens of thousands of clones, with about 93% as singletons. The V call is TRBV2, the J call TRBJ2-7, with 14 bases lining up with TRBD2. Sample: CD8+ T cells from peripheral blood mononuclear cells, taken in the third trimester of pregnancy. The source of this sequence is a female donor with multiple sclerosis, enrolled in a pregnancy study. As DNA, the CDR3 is TGTGCCAGCACCCGGGGACTAGCGGGAGAGAGCTCCTACGAGCAGTACTTC. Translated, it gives CASTRGLAGESSYEQYF.